This entry lists 32 T cell receptor beta chains sequenced from one sample in a study of cytomegalovirus exposure and HLA in healthy donors. Use of 60 Vbeta and 13 Jbeta primers characterized the PCR. Assay: immunoSEQ multiplex PCR; the TCRdb copy retains only in-frame clones and omits some. In the table there are 210,000 or so clones, over 75% of which are singletons. The specimen sequenced was PBMCs. The receptors stem from a boy between 10 and 17 years old in good health and CMV-seronegative.

This chain connects TRBV5-5 to TRBJ2-7; D might be TRBD1 (7 bases). V shed 4 bases and J shed 1 base, with 15 bases lying between them. CDR3 size: 15 residues. From germline, CDR1 is SGHKS and CDR2 YYEKEE (reference sequence). CDR3 DNA sequence: TGTGCCAGCAGCCCAGCAGGGGGAGGTTCCTACGAGCAGTACTTC. This encodes CASSPAGGGSYEQYF.

This sequence joins TRBV5-1 and TRBJ1-4, with D unresolved. Trimming removed 0 bases from V and 3 bases from J, with 12 bases in between. In germline, CDR1 is SGHRS, CDR2 YFSETQ. This CDR3 contains 16 residues. In DNA form, the CDR3 reads TGCGCCAGCAGCTTGGGCGGGAGAGGAGCTAATGAAAAACTGTTTTTT. Its protein product is CASSLGGRGANEKLFF.

This chain connects TRBV7-9 to TRBJ2-7, with 9 bases identical to TRBD2. This CDR3 region has 18 residues. CDR1 is SEHNR, CDR2 FQNEAQ, per germline (reference sequence). Trimming removed 2 bases from V and 6 bases from J; junction bases left unmatched: 17. Written as DNA, the CDR3 is TGTGCCAGCAGCTTACCCCCCCAGTTTGCGGGAGGGCATCGCGAGCAGTACTTC. Protein product: CASSLPPQFAGGHREQYF.

The rearrangement links TRBV7-2 to TRBJ2-5, with 12 nucleotides matching TRBD2. CDR3 length equals 16 residues. J was trimmed by 5 bases and V by 4 bases; bases with no gene match: 8. Germline CDR1 is SGHTA and CDR2 is FQGNSA. The CDR3 nucleotides are TGTGCCAGCAGCTCACTAGCGGGAGGAGGGCAGGAGACCCAGTACTTC. Its translation: CASSSLAGGGQETQYF.

This clone was found once. This chain connects TRBV10-3 to TRBJ1-1; 10 bases align to TRBD1. Unmatched junction bases numbered 3, after V lost 4 bases and J lost 4 bases. Germline CDR1 ENHRY, CDR2 SYGVKD. This CDR3 region has 14 residues. The CDR3: CAISVGQGSTEAFF. For the CDR3, the DNA is TGTGCCATCAGTGTGGGACAGGGGTCCACTGAAGCTTTCTTT.

This clone was observed a handful of times. J is TRBJ2-1 and V is TRBV4-1; possible D gene TRBD2, 7 bases. The CDR3 spans 19 residues. From germline, CDR1 is MGHRA and CDR2 YSYEKL. V lost 1 base to trimming and J lost 10 bases, with 29 bases between them. The DNA of the CDR3 is TGCGCCAGCAGCCAAGTTCCCTTAAGGGGGGGCAGGGGTACAAGGGAGCAGTTCTTC. Amino acids: CASSQVPLRGGRGTREQFF.

This chain joins TRBV13 and TRBJ2-1; D may be TRBD2 (5 bases). CDR1 and CDR2 (germline): PRHDT, FYEKMQ (reference sequence). V gave up 5 bases and J gave up 9 bases, with 11 bases separating them. The CDR3 has 12 residues. CDR3 DNA: TGTGCCAGCAGCCCTACTAGTCCTGAGCAGTTCTTC. Residues: CASSPTSPEQFF.

V is TRBV5-1 and J is TRBJ1-3, with a tentative D call TRBD1 (5 bases). Germline-derived CDR1 and CDR2 are SGHRS and YFSETQ. With 5 bases removed from V and 2 bases from J, the gap between germline ends came to 14 bases. CDR3 length: 15 amino acids. DNA of the CDR3: TGCGCCAGCAGTCCAAACCAGGGCGCTGGAAACACCATATATTTT. This gives the protein CASSPNQGAGNTIYF. Full variable domain (remainder filled in from reference TRBV5-1 and TRBJ1-3): KAGVTQTPRYLIKTRGQQVTLSCSPISGHRSVSWYQQTPGQGLQFLFEYFSETQRNKGNFPGRFSGRQFSNSRSEMNVSTLELGDSALYLCASSPNQGAGNTIYFGEGSWLTVV.

This chain connects TRBV29-1 to TRBJ2-7, with TRBD1 matching over 10 bases. Trimming removed 7 bases from V and 1 base from J; junction bases left unmatched: 7. Germline loops: CDR1 SQVTM, CDR2 ANQGSEA. The CDR3 runs 14 residues. CDR3 in DNA: TGCAGCGCGACGGGACAGGGGATTTCCTACGAGCAGTACTTC. Amino acids: CSATGQGISYEQYF.

This clone showed up just once. The gene calls are TRBV5-4 and TRBJ2-7; TRBD2 matches at 11 bases. The CDR3 is 15 amino acids. Germline V CDR1 and CDR2: SGHNT, YYREEE (reference sequence). Trimming at V came to 0 bases and at J to 3 bases, leaving 2 bases not matched to a gene. In DNA, the CDR3 is TGTGCCAGCAGCTTGGAACTAGCGGGAGACTACGAGCAGTACTTC. It codes for CASSLELAGDYEQYF.

This clone was found once. The chain joins TRBV7-9 to TRBJ1-1; no clear D. The CDR3 length is 14 residues. The germline V gene has CDR1 SEHNR and CDR2 FQNEAQ (reference sequence). The ends were cut back, 4 bases at V and 8 bases at J, with 17 bases in the middle. CDR3 coding DNA: TGTGCCAGCAGCTCGGGTCTCCTCGGTTACGAAGCTTTCTTT. This translates into CASSSGLLGYEAFF.

The chain is built from TRBV5-1 and TRBJ2-4, with TRBD1 matching over 7 bases. CDR1 SGHRS and CDR2 YFSETQ come from the germline V gene. The V gene end was trimmed by 4 bases and the J gene end by 0 bases; junction bases not matched to a gene: 4. This CDR3 spans 15 amino acids. The CDR3 DNA is TGCGCCAGCAGCACCTACAGGGGAGCCAAAAACATTCAGTACTTC. This gives the protein CASSTYRGAKNIQYF.

V gene TRBV30 combines with J gene TRBJ1-6; possibly TRBD1 for D (5 bases). CDR3 size: 16 residues. V lost 3 bases and J lost 6, with 18 bases in between. Germline V gene data show CDR1 as GTSNPN and CDR2 as SVGIG (reference sequence). CDR3 protein: CAWREGRFNFNSPLHF. CDR3 in DNA: TGTGCCTGGAGGGAGGGGCGGTTTAACTTTAATTCACCCCTCCACTTT.

The gene calls are TRBV6-6 and TRBJ2-2; 14 bases agree with TRBD2. The CDR3 is made up of 16 amino acids. CDR1 MNHNY and CDR2 SVGAGI come from the germline V gene (reference sequence). V trimming: 4 bases; J trimming: 8 bases; junction bases outside the gene matches: 6. The CDR3 region is CASSSGLAGAMGELFF. The CDR3 bases are TGTGCCAGCAGTTCGGGACTAGCGGGGGCGATGGGGGAGCTGTTTTTT.

The genes are TRBV2 and TRBJ1-6; tentative D call: TRBD1 (5 bases). The germline V and J ends were trimmed by 2 bases and 6 bases, with 14 bases remaining between them. The CDR3 totals 16 residues. Germline lookup yields CDR1 SNHLY and CDR2 FYNNEI. CDR3: CASSEMGGTLNSPLHF. The CDR3 DNA is TGTGCCAGCAGTGAAATGGGAGGGACCCTTAATTCACCCCTCCACTTT.

This clone has just a few counts. The V call is TRBV11-2, the J call TRBJ1-1, with 9 bases that match TRBD1. Germline loops: CDR1 SGHAT, CDR2 FQNNGV. The J segment lost 7 bases and the V segment lost 6 bases, leaving 6 bases of the junction unmatched. The CDR3 extends over 13 amino acids. This CDR3 is CASSVDRGGEAFF. The CDR3 DNA reads as TGTGCCAGCAGTGTGGACAGGGGCGGTGAAGCTTTCTTT.

The chain couples TRBV19 to TRBJ2-3; D is uncertain. Trimming took off 5 bases at V and 4 bases at J, with 7 bases between the two ends. The CDR3 consists of 12 residues. In germline, CDR1 is LNHDA, CDR2 SQIVND (reference sequence). The CDR3 protein is CASSPTPDTQYF. CDR3 sequence (DNA): TGTGCCAGTAGTCCCACACCAGATACGCAGTATTTT. Looking up the rest from reference TRBV19 and TRBJ2-3 gives the full variable domain: DGGITQSPKYLFRKEGQNVTLSCEQNLNHDAMYWYRQDPGQGLRLIYYSQIVNDFQKGDIAEGYSVSREKKESFPLTVTSAQKNPTAFYLCASSPTPDTQYFGPGTRLTVL.

The chain joins TRBV18 to TRBJ1-2; possibly TRBD1 for D (6 bases). This CDR3 is 14 amino acids long. CDR1 KGHSH and CDR2 LQKENI come from the germline V gene. V dropped 3 bases and J dropped 6 bases, with 14 bases sitting between them. CDR3 in DNA: TGTGCCAGCTCACCCCCGGGGGGGGCTAATGGCTACACCTTC. Amino acid sequence: CASSPPGGANGYTF.

This clone came up once. The CDR3 DNA reads TGCGCCAGCAGCTTCGGACTAGCGGGGGGCACAGATACGCAGTATTTT. Its translation: CASSFGLAGGTDTQYF. The gene calls are TRBV5-1 and TRBJ2-3; 13 bases match TRBD2. J lost 1 base, V lost 2 bases, and 1 base had no gene match. The germline V gene encodes CDR1 SGHRS and CDR2 YFSETQ. The CDR3 has 16 amino acids.

The chain recombines TRBV9 with TRBJ1-1; 10 bases are a match to TRBD1. Trimming cost V 1 base and J 7 bases; bases outside gene matches: 10. The CDR3 totals 16 residues. Germline V gene sequence: CDR1 SGDLS, CDR2 YYNGEE. The CDR3 loop is CASSVSGGQGICEAFF. CDR3 DNA sequence: TGTGCCAGCAGCGTATCGGGGGGACAGGGGATTTGTGAAGCTTTCTTT.

V and J are TRBV13 and TRBJ1-1; D is undetermined. The V and J ends lost 5 bases and 1 base respectively, with 8 bases between them. The CDR3 runs 13 residues. Germline CDR1 PRHDT, CDR2 FYEKMQ (reference sequence). The CDR3 coding sequence is TGTGCCAGCAGCCTTCAACAGAACACTGAAGCTTTCTTT. The encoded protein is CASSLQQNTEAFF. Combining the CDR3 with reference TRBV13 and TRBJ1-1 gives the whole variable domain AAGVIQSPRHLIKEKRETATLKCYPIPRHDTVYWYQQGPGQDPQFLISFYEKMQSDKGSIPDRFSAQQFSDYHSELNMSSLELGDSALYFCASSLQQNTEAFFGQGTRLTVV.

This sequence joins TRBV29-1 and TRBJ2-3, with D unresolved. Trimming removed 4 bases at V and 3 bases at J, with 8 bases between. Germline V CDR1 and CDR2: SQVTM, ANQGSEA. The CDR3 has 12 amino acids. For the CDR3, the DNA is TGCAGCGTTGGGCTAGGAACAGATACGCAGTATTTT. The encoded protein is CSVGLGTDTQYF.

This chain links TRBV9 with TRBJ2-1, with 9 bases that match TRBD2. V trimming: 2 bases; J trimming: 7 bases; junction bases outside the gene matches: 7. Looked up from germline, CDR1 is SGDLS and CDR2 is YYNGEE. The CDR3 loop spans 15 amino acids. The CDR3 region is CASSVRLAEINEQFF. Here the CDR3 DNA reads TGTGCCAGCAGCGTCCGACTAGCGGAAATTAATGAGCAGTTCTTC. Together with reference TRBV9 and TRBJ2-1, the CDR3 gives the full variable domain: DSGVTQTPKHLITATGQRVTLRCSPRSGDLSVYWYQQSLDQGLQFLIQYYNGEERAKGNILERFSAQQFPDLHSELNLSSLELGDSALYFCASSVRLAEINEQFFGPGTRLTVL.

J is TRBJ2-7 and V is TRBV7-6; D possibly corresponds to TRBD2 (5 bases). V was shortened by 6 bases and J by 6 bases, with 18 bases between the two germline ends. The CDR3 runs 14 residues. Germline-derived CDR1 and CDR2 are SGHVS and FNYEAQ. CDR3 residues: CASRDPRNGGEQYF. The CDR3 nucleotides read TGTGCCAGCAGGGATCCCAGGAACGGAGGCGAGCAGTACTTC.

The CDR3 DNA sequence: TGTGCCAGCAGTTCCCACCACAGGGTTGGTGAAGCTTTCTTT. Its protein product is CASSSHHRVGEAFF. The V gene is TRBV6-6, the J gene TRBJ1-1; perhaps TRBD1 as D (6 bases). Trimming left V 4 bases short and J 7 bases short, with 16 bases between. The CDR3 extends over 14 amino acids. From germline, CDR1 is MNHNY and CDR2 SVGAGI (reference sequence).

The chain links TRBV5-1 to TRBJ1-3; 10 bases are shared with TRBD1. Germline trimming cut 5 bases from V and 0 bases from J; bases unmatched to any gene: 5. Germline V gene sequence: CDR1 SGHRS, CDR2 YFSETQ. CDR3 length: 16 residues. The DNA of the CDR3 is TGCGCCAGCAGATTGACAGGGGGCCCCTCTGGAAACACCATATATTTT. This gives the protein CASRLTGGPSGNTIYF.

The chain couples TRBV7-8 to TRBJ2-2; 7 bases map to TRBD2. Looked up from germline, CDR1 is SGHVS and CDR2 is FQNEAQ. J was trimmed by 5 bases and V by 4 bases; bases with no gene match: 4. CDR3 size: 14 residues. The CDR3 protein is CASSSGGRTGELFF. As DNA, the CDR3 is TGTGCCAGCAGCTCCGGGGGGAGAACCGGGGAGCTGTTTTTT.

The J gene is TRBJ1-1, the V gene TRBV10-3; TRBD1 matches 8 bases. V was pared by 5 bases and J by 5 bases, with 7 bases of the junction left unmatched. Germline V gives CDR1 ENHRY, CDR2 SYGVKD. The CDR3 sequence is 14 residues long. This CDR3 reads CAISRTGRDTEAFF. Here the CDR3 DNA reads TGTGCCATCAGTCGGACAGGGCGGGATACTGAAGCTTTCTTT.

V usage is TRBV11-3 and J usage is TRBJ1-2, with 8 bases matching TRBD1. V lost 0 bases and J lost 0; bases outside the gene matches: 3. CDR1 SGHNT and CDR2 YENEEA come from the germline V gene. There are 16 residues in the CDR3. The CDR3 region has the DNA TGTGCCAGCAGCTTAGAATTGGGACAGGCTAACTATGGCTACACCTTC. It is translated as CASSLELGQANYGYTF.

The chain recombines TRBV7-2 with TRBJ2-7; 7 bases align to TRBD2. This CDR3 comprises 14 residues. With 5 bases clipped from V and 3 bases from J, the junction kept 7 bases outside the gene matches. Per germline, CDR1 SGHTA and CDR2 FQGNSA. CDR3 loop: CASSPSAGIYEQYF. In DNA, the CDR3 is TGTGCCAGCAGCCCGTCAGCGGGAATCTACGAGCAGTACTTC.

The V call is TRBV4-2, the J call TRBJ1-2, with TRBD1 matching 7 bases. V shed 0 bases and J 3 bases; nucleotides not matched to a gene: 7. CDR3 length: 16 residues. Germline CDR1 reads LGHNA; CDR2 reads YNFKEQ. CDR3 region: CASSQDPGQNYYGYTF. The CDR3 nucleotides are TGTGCCAGCAGCCAAGATCCGGGACAGAACTACTATGGCTACACCTTC.

The V call is TRBV2, the J call TRBJ1-2; 12 nucleotides match TRBD1. V gave up 6 bases and J gave up 6 bases; unmatched junction bases: 8. CDR1 is SNHLY, CDR2 FYNNEI, per germline. The CDR3 runs 15 residues. The CDR3 DNA follows: TGTGCCAGCAGAGGGGACAGGGGGCTTCCCCATGGCTACACCTTC. Translation gives CASRGDRGLPHGYTF.